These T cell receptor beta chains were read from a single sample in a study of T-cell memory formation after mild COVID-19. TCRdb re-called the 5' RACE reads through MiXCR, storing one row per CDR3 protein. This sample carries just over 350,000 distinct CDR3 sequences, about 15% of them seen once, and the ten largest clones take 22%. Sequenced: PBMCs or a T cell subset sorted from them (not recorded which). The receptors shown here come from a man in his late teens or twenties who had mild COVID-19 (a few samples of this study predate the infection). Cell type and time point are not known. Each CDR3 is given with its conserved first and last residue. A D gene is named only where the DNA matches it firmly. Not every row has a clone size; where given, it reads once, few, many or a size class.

CDR3nt: TGTGCCAGCAGCTTTGGAACTAGCGGGGACGAGCAGTTCTTC
CDR3aa: CASSFGTSGDEQFF
j_gene: TRBJ2-1
abundance: many
d_gene: TRBD2
v_gene: TRBV7-9
len: 14

CDR3nt: TGCAGCGTCAACGGACTAGCGGGGGGCCGGACCCAGTACTTC
CDR3aa: CSVNGLAGGRTQYF
j_gene: TRBJ2-5
abundance: NA
d_gene: TRBD2
v_gene: TRBV29-1
len: 14

CDR3nt: TGCGCCAGCAGCGGTTCAGCAGGGATGGGCACAGATACGCAGTATTTT
CDR3aa: CASSGSAGMGTDTQYF
j_gene: TRBJ2-3
abundance: many
d_gene: NA
v_gene: TRBV5-1
len: 16

CDR3nt: TGTGCCAGCAGCACCCCCAGGGCGTGGGCTGAAGCTTTCTTT
CDR3aa: CASSTPRAWAEAFF
j_gene: TRBJ1-1
abundance: NA
d_gene: NA
v_gene: TRBV7-2
len: 14

CDR3nt: TGTGCCAGCAGCTCCCCACCAGAGGAGAACACTGAAGCTTTCTTT
CDR3aa: CASSSPPEENTEAFF
j_gene: TRBJ1-1
abundance: NA
d_gene: NA
v_gene: TRBV7-6
len: 15

CDR3nt: TGTGCCAGCACCCCAGGGATCGGGGCTGAAGCTTTCTTT
CDR3aa: CASTPGIGAEAFF
j_gene: TRBJ1-1
abundance: NA
d_gene: NA
v_gene: TRBV16
len: 13

CDR3nt: TGTGCCAGCAGCGTCTCCGGGACTCATACCGATGAGCAGTTCTTC
CDR3aa: CASSVSGTHTDEQFF
j_gene: TRBJ2-1
abundance: NA
d_gene: NA
v_gene: TRBV9
len: 15

CDR3nt: TGTGCCAGCTCCCGGGACAGCTTTAACTATGGCTACACCTTC
CDR3aa: CASSRDSFNYGYTF
j_gene: TRBJ1-2
abundance: NA
d_gene: TRBD1
v_gene: TRBV18
len: 14

CDR3nt: TGTGCCAGCAGTCTAACTCCCGGGCGGGGGTGGGAGCAGTTCTTC
CDR3aa: CASSLTPGRGWEQFF
j_gene: TRBJ2-1
abundance: NA
d_gene: TRBD2
v_gene: TRBV27
len: 15

CDR3nt: TGCGCCAGCAGCCAAGGAGTCGCGGGGGGCCTCTACGAGCAGTACTTC
CDR3aa: CASSQGVAGGLYEQYF
j_gene: TRBJ2-7
abundance: few
d_gene: TRBD2
v_gene: TRBV4-1
len: 16

CDR3nt: TGTGCCAGCAGTTTAACGGGGGAGTCACCCCTCCACTTT
CDR3aa: CASSLTGESPLHF
j_gene: TRBJ1-6
abundance: NA
d_gene: NA
v_gene: TRBV28
len: 13

CDR3nt: TGTGCCACCAGTGATTCCACTAGCACAGATACGCAGTATTTT
CDR3aa: CATSDSTSTDTQYF
j_gene: TRBJ2-3
abundance: NA
d_gene: NA
v_gene: TRBV24-1
len: 14

CDR3nt: TGTGCCAGCAGCTCCGGACAGGGAACAAAAGAGACCCAGTACTTC
CDR3aa: CASSSGQGTKETQYF
j_gene: TRBJ2-5
abundance: NA
d_gene: TRBD1
v_gene: TRBV7-9
len: 15

CDR3nt: TGCAGTGCTAGAGGGGGCACAGATACGCAGTATTTT
CDR3aa: CSARGGTDTQYF
j_gene: TRBJ2-3
abundance: many
d_gene: NA
v_gene: TRBV20-1
len: 12

CDR3nt: TGTGCCAGCAGCCCACGGACAGACGCTGAAGCTTTCTTT
CDR3aa: CASSPRTDAEAFF
j_gene: TRBJ1-1
abundance: NA
d_gene: NA
v_gene: TRBV7-8
len: 13

CDR3nt: TGTGCCAGCAGCTCGCCCCTCTATGGCTACACCTTC
CDR3aa: CASSSPLYGYTF
j_gene: TRBJ1-2
abundance: once
d_gene: NA
v_gene: TRBV7-8
len: 12

CDR3nt: TGTGCCATCAGCCACGGACAGGGAGCTAACTATGGCTACACCTTC
CDR3aa: CAISHGQGANYGYTF
j_gene: TRBJ1-2
abundance: few
d_gene: TRBD1
v_gene: TRBV10-3
len: 15

CDR3nt: TGTGCCAGCAGCCAAGAGGACAGGGAGTGGACTGAAGCTTTCTTT
CDR3aa: CASSQEDREWTEAFF
j_gene: TRBJ1-1
abundance: NA
d_gene: TRBD1
v_gene: TRBV3-1
len: 15

CDR3nt: TGCAGTGCCGCGCGGGGAAATGGTGAGAACACTGAAGCTTTCTTT
CDR3aa: CSAARGNGENTEAFF
j_gene: TRBJ1-1
abundance: few
d_gene: NA
v_gene: TRBV20-1
len: 15

CDR3nt: TGCGCCAGCAGCTTTGAGCCGGGACACCGCTCCTACGAGCAGTACTTC
CDR3aa: CASSFEPGHRSYEQYF
j_gene: TRBJ2-7
abundance: NA
d_gene: NA
v_gene: TRBV5-1
len: 16

CDR3nt: TGTGCCAGCAGTTTACAGGGGAGGGACTATGGCTACACCTTC
CDR3aa: CASSLQGRDYGYTF
j_gene: TRBJ1-2
abundance: NA
d_gene: NA
v_gene: TRBV12-3/TRBV12-4
len: 14

CDR3nt: TGTGCCAGCAGCCCGGCCCCGAGGGGGACCGGGGAGCTGTTTTTT
CDR3aa: CASSPAPRGTGELFF
j_gene: TRBJ2-2
abundance: few
d_gene: NA
v_gene: TRBV7-2
len: 15

CDR3nt: TGTGCCAGCAGCAGCAAGCTTCCGGCAGAGTATGGCTACACCTTC
CDR3aa: CASSSKLPAEYGYTF
j_gene: TRBJ1-2
abundance: NA
d_gene: NA
v_gene: TRBV14
len: 15

CDR3nt: TGTGCCAGCAGCCTACAAATCGACCATGAGCAGTTCTTC
CDR3aa: CASSLQIDHEQFF
j_gene: TRBJ2-1
abundance: few
d_gene: NA
v_gene: TRBV11-2
len: 13

CDR3nt: TGTGCCAGCAACCAGGGTGGGCAGGAGCTCACCGGGGAGCTGTTTTTT
CDR3aa: CASNQGGQELTGELFF
j_gene: TRBJ2-2
abundance: many
d_gene: NA
v_gene: TRBV11-2
len: 16

CDR3nt: TGTGCCTGGAGTATCCGTGGGGGGGCCAACGTCCTGACTTTC
CDR3aa: CAWSIRGGANVLTF
j_gene: TRBJ2-6
abundance: NA
d_gene: NA
v_gene: TRBV30
len: 14

CDR3nt: TGCGCCAGCAGCCCTGGGACGGCCCCTGTGTCTCGCTACACCTTC
CDR3aa: CASSPGTAPVSRYTF
j_gene: TRBJ1-2
abundance: NA
d_gene: NA
v_gene: TRBV5-1
len: 15

CDR3nt: TGTGCCAGTAGTACCCCGGACAGTGGGTCCCGGGAGCTGTTTTTT
CDR3aa: CASSTPDSGSRELFF
j_gene: TRBJ2-2
abundance: NA
d_gene: NA
v_gene: TRBV19
len: 15

CDR3nt: TGTGCCAGCAGCCAATGGACGTCCGCGGTGTCTCGGGAGACCCAGTACTTC
CDR3aa: CASSQWTSAVSRETQYF
j_gene: TRBJ2-5
abundance: NA
d_gene: NA
v_gene: TRBV3-1
len: 17

CDR3nt: TGTGCCAGCAGCTTGAGTGGGACGAACACAGATACGCAGTATTTT
CDR3aa: CASSLSGTNTDTQYF
j_gene: TRBJ2-3
abundance: NA
d_gene: NA
v_gene: TRBV7-2
len: 15

CDR3nt: TGTGCCAGCTCACCACCCCCCTTCTCGGTTGGGGAAGAGACCCAGTACTTC
CDR3aa: CASSPPPFSVGEETQYF
j_gene: TRBJ2-5
abundance: NA
d_gene: NA
v_gene: TRBV18
len: 17

CDR3nt: TGTGCCAGCAGTTACAGGGCAGCCCAAGAGACCCAGTACTTC
CDR3aa: CASSYRAAQETQYF
j_gene: TRBJ2-5
abundance: few
d_gene: NA
v_gene: TRBV6-2/TRBV6-3
len: 14

CDR3nt: TGTGCCAGCAGTTTCCGGGCCTCCTACGAGCAGTACTTC
CDR3aa: CASSFRASYEQYF
j_gene: TRBJ2-7
abundance: few
d_gene: NA
v_gene: TRBV27
len: 13

CDR3nt: TGCGCCAGCAGCCAGGCTATAGCGGGGGGTTGGACCGGGGAGCTGTTTTTT
CDR3aa: CASSQAIAGGWTGELFF
j_gene: TRBJ2-2
abundance: NA
d_gene: TRBD2
v_gene: TRBV4-3
len: 17

CDR3nt: TGTGCCAGCAGCGTTAGGGTCCGAGACAGGACTTCGAACACCGGGGAGCTGTTTTTT
CDR3aa: CASSVRVRDRTSNTGELFF
j_gene: TRBJ2-2
abundance: many
d_gene: NA
v_gene: TRBV7-8
len: 19

CDR3nt: TGTGCCAGCAGTTTCCTGGGCTCAAATCCTTACTATAACTATGGCTACACCTTC
CDR3aa: CASSFLGSNPYYNYGYTF
j_gene: TRBJ1-2
abundance: few
d_gene: NA
v_gene: TRBV27
len: 18

CDR3nt: TGCGCCAGCAGCCAAGATCTTGTGGGGGTCACTGAAGCTTTCTTT
CDR3aa: CASSQDLVGVTEAFF
j_gene: TRBJ1-1
abundance: few
d_gene: NA
v_gene: TRBV4-3
len: 15

CDR3nt: TGTGCCAGCAGCCCGGGACTAACACAAGAGACCCAGTACTTC
CDR3aa: CASSPGLTQETQYF
j_gene: TRBJ2-5
abundance: NA
d_gene: TRBD2
v_gene: TRBV7-2
len: 14

CDR3nt: TGCGCCAGCAGCTTATTACAGGGGGGCTTTGTTAATGAGCAGTTCTTC
CDR3aa: CASSLLQGGFVNEQFF
j_gene: TRBJ2-1
abundance: NA
d_gene: TRBD1
v_gene: TRBV5-1
len: 16

CDR3nt: TGCGCCAGCAGCTTGGGCGGTGACTTAGCTAACTATGGCTACACCTTC
CDR3aa: CASSLGGDLANYGYTF
j_gene: TRBJ1-2
abundance: NA
d_gene: NA
v_gene: TRBV5-1
len: 16

CDR3nt: TGTGCCAGCAGTTTTGGGATTCGGACCACAGATACGCAGTATTTT
CDR3aa: CASSFGIRTTDTQYF
j_gene: TRBJ2-3
abundance: few
d_gene: NA
v_gene: TRBV27
len: 15

CDR3nt: TGTGCCAGCAGTAAGACAGTCGGCTATGGCTACACCTTC
CDR3aa: CASSKTVGYGYTF
j_gene: TRBJ1-2
abundance: NA
d_gene: NA
v_gene: TRBV6-5
len: 13

CDR3nt: TGTGCCAGCAGCTTCATCAGGGGTAACAATGAGCAGTTCTTC
CDR3aa: CASSFIRGNNEQFF
j_gene: TRBJ2-1
abundance: many
d_gene: NA
v_gene: TRBV5-5
len: 14

CDR3nt: TGTGCCAGCAGCTCCTCCGGCACGGGAGCCCTCCACTTT
CDR3aa: CASSSSGTGALHF
j_gene: TRBJ1-6
abundance: NA
d_gene: NA
v_gene: TRBV11-2
len: 13

CDR3nt: TGCGCCAGCAGAGAGGAGGGATCCACAGATACGCAGTATTTT
CDR3aa: CASREEGSTDTQYF
j_gene: TRBJ2-3
abundance: few
d_gene: NA
v_gene: TRBV5-1
len: 14

CDR3nt: TGTGCCAGCAGCTACCAGGCCACTACCCAGTCGAGCTCTGGAAACACCATATATTTT
CDR3aa: CASSYQATTQSSSGNTIYF
j_gene: TRBJ1-3
abundance: NA
d_gene: NA
v_gene: TRBV9
len: 19

CDR3nt: TGTGCCACCAGTGATTCTAGCGGGGGGGATGGTACGCAGTATTTT
CDR3aa: CATSDSSGGDGTQYF
j_gene: TRBJ2-3
abundance: few
d_gene: TRBD2
v_gene: TRBV24-1
len: 15

CDR3nt: TGTGCCAACTCAGCATACTCATCCTACAATGAGCAGTTCTTC
CDR3aa: CANSAYSSYNEQFF
j_gene: TRBJ2-1
abundance: NA
d_gene: NA
v_gene: TRBV5-4
len: 14

CDR3nt: TGCGCCAGCAGCCAAGGGTCTGCCTACGAGCAGTACTTC
CDR3aa: CASSQGSAYEQYF
j_gene: TRBJ2-7
abundance: NA
d_gene: NA
v_gene: TRBV4-3
len: 13

CDR3nt: TGTGCCAGCAGTTACGACGGCAGGGGAGGCTACACCTTC
CDR3aa: CASSYDGRGGYTF
j_gene: TRBJ1-2
abundance: NA
d_gene: NA
v_gene: TRBV7-2
len: 13

CDR3nt: TGTGCCATCTCACTACGCGGGACCCACGAGCAGTACTTC
CDR3aa: CAISLRGTHEQYF
j_gene: TRBJ2-7
abundance: NA
d_gene: NA
v_gene: TRBV18
len: 13

CDR3nt: TGTGCCAGCAGTTTTCTGGGGCCGAACACCGGGGAGCTGTTTTTT
CDR3aa: CASSFLGPNTGELFF
j_gene: TRBJ2-2
abundance: few
d_gene: NA
v_gene: TRBV12-3/TRBV12-4
len: 15

CDR3nt: TGCGCCAGCAGCCGCGTACTAAGCTCTACGGGCGAACAGCAGTACTTC
CDR3aa: CASSRVLSSTGEQQYF
j_gene: TRBJ2-7
abundance: few
d_gene: NA
v_gene: TRBV4-1
len: 16

CDR3nt: TGCGCCAGCAGCCAAGCTACAGTCGCTAGCGGGGGAATACAAGAGACCCAGTACTTC
CDR3aa: CASSQATVASGGIQETQYF
j_gene: TRBJ2-5
abundance: many
d_gene: TRBD2
v_gene: TRBV4-1
len: 19